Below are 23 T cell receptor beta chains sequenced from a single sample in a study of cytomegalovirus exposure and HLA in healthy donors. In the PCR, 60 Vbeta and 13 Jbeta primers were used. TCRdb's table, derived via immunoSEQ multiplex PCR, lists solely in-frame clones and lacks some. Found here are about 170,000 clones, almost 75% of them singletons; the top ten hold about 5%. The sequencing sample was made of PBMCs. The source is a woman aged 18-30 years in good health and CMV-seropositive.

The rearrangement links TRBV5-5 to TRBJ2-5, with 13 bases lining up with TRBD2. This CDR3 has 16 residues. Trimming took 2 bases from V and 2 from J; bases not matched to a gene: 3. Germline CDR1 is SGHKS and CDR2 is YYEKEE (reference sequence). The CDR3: CASSFRTSGSQETQYF. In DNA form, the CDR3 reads TGTGCCAGCAGCTTTCGGACTAGCGGGAGTCAAGAGACCCAGTACTTC.

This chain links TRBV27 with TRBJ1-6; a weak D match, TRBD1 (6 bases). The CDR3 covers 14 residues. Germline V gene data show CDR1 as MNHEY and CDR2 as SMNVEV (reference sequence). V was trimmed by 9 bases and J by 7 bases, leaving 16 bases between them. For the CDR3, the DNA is TGTGCCAGTGCACCTCAGGGGTGGAATTCACCCCTCCACTTT. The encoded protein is CASAPQGWNSPLHF.

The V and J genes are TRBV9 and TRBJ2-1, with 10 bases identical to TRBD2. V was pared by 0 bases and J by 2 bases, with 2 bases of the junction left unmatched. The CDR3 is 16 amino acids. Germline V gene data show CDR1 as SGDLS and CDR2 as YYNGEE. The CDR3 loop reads CASSVDSGGAYNEQFF. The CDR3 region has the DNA TGTGCCAGCAGCGTAGACAGCGGGGGGGCCTACAATGAGCAGTTCTTC.

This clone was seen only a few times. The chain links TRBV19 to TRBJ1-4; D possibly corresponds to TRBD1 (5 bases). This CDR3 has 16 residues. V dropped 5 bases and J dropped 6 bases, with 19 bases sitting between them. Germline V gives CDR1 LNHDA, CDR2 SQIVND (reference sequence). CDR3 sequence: CASSALGGASHEKLFF. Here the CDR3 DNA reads TGTGCCAGTAGTGCCCTGGGCGGGGCCTCTCATGAAAAACTGTTTTTT.

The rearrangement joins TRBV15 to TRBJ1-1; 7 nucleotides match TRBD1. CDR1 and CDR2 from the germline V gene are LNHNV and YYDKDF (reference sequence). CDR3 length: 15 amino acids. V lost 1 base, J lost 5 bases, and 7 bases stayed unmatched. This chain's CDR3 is CATSRGTGRGTEAFF. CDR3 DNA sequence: TGTGCCACCAGCAGAGGGACAGGCAGAGGTACTGAAGCTTTCTTT.

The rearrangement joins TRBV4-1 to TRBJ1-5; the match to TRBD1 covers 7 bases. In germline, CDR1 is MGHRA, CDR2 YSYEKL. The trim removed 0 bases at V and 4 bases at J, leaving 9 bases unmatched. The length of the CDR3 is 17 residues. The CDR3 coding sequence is TGCGCCAGCAGCCAAGACCTGGACAGGAGAGTTAATCAGCCCCAGCATTTT. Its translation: CASSQDLDRRVNQPQHF.

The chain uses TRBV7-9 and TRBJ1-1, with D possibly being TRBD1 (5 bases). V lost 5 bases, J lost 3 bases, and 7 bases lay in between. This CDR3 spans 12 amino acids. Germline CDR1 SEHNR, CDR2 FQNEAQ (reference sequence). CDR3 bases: TGTGCCAGCAGCCGGGGGGACACTGAAGCTTTCTTT. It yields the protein CASSRGDTEAFF.

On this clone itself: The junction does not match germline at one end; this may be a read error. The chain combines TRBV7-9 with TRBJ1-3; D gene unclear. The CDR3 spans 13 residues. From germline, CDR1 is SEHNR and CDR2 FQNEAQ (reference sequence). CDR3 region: CSSSLLSGNTIYF. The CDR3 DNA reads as TGTTCCAGCAGCCTCCTCTCTGGAAACACCATATATTTT.

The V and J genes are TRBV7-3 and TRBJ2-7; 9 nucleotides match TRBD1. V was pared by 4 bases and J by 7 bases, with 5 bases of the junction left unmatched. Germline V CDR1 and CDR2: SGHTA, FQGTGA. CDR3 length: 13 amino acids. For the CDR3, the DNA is TGTGCCAGCAGCTGGGACAGGGCGGGGGAGCAGTACTTC. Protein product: CASSWDRAGEQYF.

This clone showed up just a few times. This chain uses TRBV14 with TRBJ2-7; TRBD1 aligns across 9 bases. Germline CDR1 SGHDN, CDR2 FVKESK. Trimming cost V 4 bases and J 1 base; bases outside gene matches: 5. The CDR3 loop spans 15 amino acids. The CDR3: CASSPGTGYSYEQYF. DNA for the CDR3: TGTGCCAGCAGCCCTGGGACAGGGTATTCCTACGAGCAGTACTTC.

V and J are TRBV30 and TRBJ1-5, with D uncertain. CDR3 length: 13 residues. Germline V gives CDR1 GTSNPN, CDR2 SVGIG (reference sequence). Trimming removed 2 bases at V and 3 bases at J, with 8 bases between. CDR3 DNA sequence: TGTGCCTGGAGTCTGAGCCCCAATCAGCCCCAGCATTTT. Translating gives CAWSLSPNQPQHF.

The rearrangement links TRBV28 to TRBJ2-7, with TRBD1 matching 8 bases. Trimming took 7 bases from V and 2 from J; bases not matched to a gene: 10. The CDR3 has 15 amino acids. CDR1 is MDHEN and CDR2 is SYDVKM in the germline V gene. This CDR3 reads CASTTKGTGTYEQYF. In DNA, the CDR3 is TGTGCCAGCACCACTAAAGGGACAGGCACCTACGAGCAGTACTTC.

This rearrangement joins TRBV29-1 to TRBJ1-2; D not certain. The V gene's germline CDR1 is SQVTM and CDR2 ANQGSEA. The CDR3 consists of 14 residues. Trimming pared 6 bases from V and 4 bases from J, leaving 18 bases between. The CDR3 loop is CSVQSPRGSYGYTF. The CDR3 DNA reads TGCAGCGTCCAATCCCCCAGAGGATCCTATGGCTACACCTTC.

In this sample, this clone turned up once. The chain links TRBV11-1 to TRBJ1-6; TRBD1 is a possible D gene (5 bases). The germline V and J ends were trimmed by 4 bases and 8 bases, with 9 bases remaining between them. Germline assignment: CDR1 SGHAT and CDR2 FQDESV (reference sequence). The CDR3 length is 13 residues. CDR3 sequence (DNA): TGTGCCAGCAGCTCTTCGGGGGATTCACCCCTCCACTTT. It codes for CASSSSGDSPLHF.

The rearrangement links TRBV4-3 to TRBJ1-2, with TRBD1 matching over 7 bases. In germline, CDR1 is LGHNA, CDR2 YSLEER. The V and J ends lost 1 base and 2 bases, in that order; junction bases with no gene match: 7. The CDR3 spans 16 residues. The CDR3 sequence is CASSQGVTGPNYGYTF. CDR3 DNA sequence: TGCGCCAGCAGCCAAGGAGTGACAGGGCCCAACTATGGCTACACCTTC.

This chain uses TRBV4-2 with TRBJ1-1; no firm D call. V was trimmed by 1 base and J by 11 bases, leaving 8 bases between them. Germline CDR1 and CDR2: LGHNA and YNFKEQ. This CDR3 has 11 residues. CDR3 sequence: CASSQGQHAFF. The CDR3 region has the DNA TGTGCCAGCAGCCAAGGACAACACGCTTTCTTT.

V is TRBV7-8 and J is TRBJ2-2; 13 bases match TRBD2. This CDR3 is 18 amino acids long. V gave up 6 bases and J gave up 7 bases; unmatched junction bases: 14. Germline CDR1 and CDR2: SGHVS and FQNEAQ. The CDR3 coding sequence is TGTGCCAGCAGAACGCCCAGGACTAGCGGGGGTTGGGACGGGGAGCTGTTTTTT. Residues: CASRTPRTSGGWDGELFF.

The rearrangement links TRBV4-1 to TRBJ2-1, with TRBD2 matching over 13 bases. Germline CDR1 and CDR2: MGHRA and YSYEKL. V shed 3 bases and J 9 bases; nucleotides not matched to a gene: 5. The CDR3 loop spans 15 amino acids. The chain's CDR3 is CASSQTSGGSAEQFF. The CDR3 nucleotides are TGCGCCAGCAGCCAGACTAGCGGGGGGTCTGCTGAGCAGTTCTTC.

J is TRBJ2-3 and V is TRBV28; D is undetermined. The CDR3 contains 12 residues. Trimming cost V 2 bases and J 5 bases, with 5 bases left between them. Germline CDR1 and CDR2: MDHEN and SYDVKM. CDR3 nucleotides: TGTGCCAGCAGTTTAACGGGAGATACGCAGTATTTT. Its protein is CASSLTGDTQYF. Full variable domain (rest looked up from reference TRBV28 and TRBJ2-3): DVKVTQSSRYLVKRTGEKVFLECVQDMDHENMFWYRQDPGLGLRLIYFSYDVKMKEKGDIPEGYSVSREKKERFSLILESASTNQTSMYLCASSLTGDTQYFGPGTRLTVL.

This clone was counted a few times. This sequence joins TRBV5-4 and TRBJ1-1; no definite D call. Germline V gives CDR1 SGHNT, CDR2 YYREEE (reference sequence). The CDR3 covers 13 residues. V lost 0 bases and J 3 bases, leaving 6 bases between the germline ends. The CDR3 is CASSLAGDTEAFF. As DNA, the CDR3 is TGTGCCAGCAGCTTGGCCGGTGACACTGAAGCTTTCTTT.

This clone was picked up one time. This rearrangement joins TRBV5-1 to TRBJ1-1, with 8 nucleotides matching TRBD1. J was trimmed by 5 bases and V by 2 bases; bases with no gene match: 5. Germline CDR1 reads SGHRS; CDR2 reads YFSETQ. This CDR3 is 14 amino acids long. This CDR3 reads CASSFQTGDTEAFF. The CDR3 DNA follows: TGCGCCAGCAGCTTTCAGACAGGGGATACTGAAGCTTTCTTT.

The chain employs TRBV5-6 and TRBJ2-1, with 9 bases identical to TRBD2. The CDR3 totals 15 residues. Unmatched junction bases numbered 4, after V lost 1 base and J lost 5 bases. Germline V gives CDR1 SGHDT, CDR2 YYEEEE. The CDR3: CASSLLRGGDNEQFF. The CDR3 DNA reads TGTGCCAGCAGCTTGTTGCGGGGGGGGGACAATGAGCAGTTCTTC. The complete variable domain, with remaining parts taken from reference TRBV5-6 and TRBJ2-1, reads DAGVTQSPTHLIKTRGQQVTLRCSPKSGHDTVSWYQQALGQGPQFIFQYYEEEERQRGNFPDRFSGHQFPNYSSELNVNALLLGDSALYLCASSLLRGGDNEQFFGPGTRLTVL.

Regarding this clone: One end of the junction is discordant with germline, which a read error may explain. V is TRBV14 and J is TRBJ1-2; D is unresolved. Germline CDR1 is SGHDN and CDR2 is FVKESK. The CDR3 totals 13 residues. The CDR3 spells CASSQGQNYDYTF. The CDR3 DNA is TGTGCCAGCAGCCAGGGTCAGAACTATGACTACACCTTC.